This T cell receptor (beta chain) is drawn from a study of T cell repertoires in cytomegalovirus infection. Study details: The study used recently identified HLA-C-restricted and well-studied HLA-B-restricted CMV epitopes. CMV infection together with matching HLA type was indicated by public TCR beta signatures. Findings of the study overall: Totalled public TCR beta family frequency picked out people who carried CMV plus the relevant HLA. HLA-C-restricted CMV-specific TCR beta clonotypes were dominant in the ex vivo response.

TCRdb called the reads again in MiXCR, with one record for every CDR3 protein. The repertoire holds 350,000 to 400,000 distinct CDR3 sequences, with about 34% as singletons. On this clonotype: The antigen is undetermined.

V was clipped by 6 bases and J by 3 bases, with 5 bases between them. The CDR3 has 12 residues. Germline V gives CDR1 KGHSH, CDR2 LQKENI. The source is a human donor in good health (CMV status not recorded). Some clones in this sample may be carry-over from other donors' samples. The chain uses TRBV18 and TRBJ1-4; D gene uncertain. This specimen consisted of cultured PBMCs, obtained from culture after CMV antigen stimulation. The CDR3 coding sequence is TGTGCCAGCTCGGCAGCTAATGAAAAACTGTTTTTT. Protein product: CASSAANEKLFF.